This T cell receptor beta chain comes out of a study of blood T cell repertoires in COVID-19. Study information: Samples of COVID-19 (acute and convalescent) were obtained from the United States, Italy and Spain. From T cells, B-cell-depleted T cells, or PBMCs came the material, which was cDNA or gDNA.

The CDR3 spans 16 residues. V lost 0 bases and J lost 6; bases outside the gene matches: 5. Germline lookup yields CDR1 MNHEY and CDR2 SVGEGT. As originally analysed: Nucleated cell counts were estimated from reference gene primer amplification. Profiled with immunoSEQ multiplex PCR; TCRdb holds only in-frame clones, not every one. For V, J and clone size, that table is used; D and trimming come from the DNA. The sample carries approximately 85,000 clones, about 90% recorded once. This TCR came from an elderly woman with active or convalescent COVID-19. The sample consisted of peripheral blood. The V and J genes are TRBV6-2 or TRBV6-3 and TRBJ1-5, with 10 positions matching TRBD1. The CDR3 here is CASSYSLGTGVQPQHF. CDR3 nucleotides: TGTGCCAGCAGTTACTCGCTTGGGACAGGGGTTCAGCCCCAGCATTTT.